This is a list of T cell receptor beta chains from one sample in a study of blood T cell repertoires in COVID-19. Assay: immunoSEQ multiplex PCR; the TCRdb copy retains only in-frame clones and omits some. This table has roughly 500,000 clones, 85% to 90% appearing once. The specimen sequenced was PBMCs or T cells enriched from blood (not recorded which). These receptors all stem from a woman aged 40-49 years who had recovered from COVID-19. CDR3s include the opening cysteine and the closing phenylalanine or tryptophan. The D gene is left open where the match is weak. A clone size is listed for some rows: how often the clone was seen (once, few, many), or a class if it is expanded.

clone_size	d_call	v_call	j_call	cdr3_aa	cdr3_nt
-	-	TRBV15	TRBJ2-7	CATSRAGGEQYF	TGTGCCACCAGCAGAGCTGGCGGGGAGCAGTACTTC
-	-	TRBV19	TRBJ1-1	CASRTLVEGTEAFF	TGTGCCAGTAGGACTTTAGTGGAGGGAACTGAAGCTTTCTTT
-	-	TRBV18	TRBJ1-3	CASSPTIRDTIYF	TGTGCCAGCTCACCGACTATTAGGGACACCATATATTTT
-	-	TRBV20-1	TRBJ1-1	CSIQGTEAFF	TGCAGTATACAGGGCACTGAAGCTTTCTTT
-	TRBD1	TRBV11-2	TRBJ1-2	CASSLGQSVYGYTF	TGTGCCAGCAGCTTGGGACAGAGTGTATATGGCTACACCTTC
-	TRBD1	TRBV30	TRBJ1-6	CASKTGVRSPLHF	TGTGCCTCGAAGACAGGGGTTCGGTCACCCCTCCACTTT
once	-	TRBV27	TRBJ1-1	CASSFRLGGDAEAFF	TGTGCCAGCAGTTTCCGGTTGGGAGGGGATGCTGAAGCTTTCTTT
-	TRBD1	TRBV6-2/TRBV6-3	TRBJ1-2	CASSNRGYGYTF	TGTGCCAGCAGCAACAGGGGTTATGGCTACACCTTC
-	TRBD2	TRBV10-3	TRBJ2-3	CAISGELAGGSTDTQYF	TGTGCCATCAGTGGGGAACTAGCGGGAGGAAGCACAGATACGCAGTATTTT
-	-	TRBV19	TRBJ2-7	CASSIGLQGVYEQYF	TGTGCCAGTAGTATAGGACTACAGGGTGTCTACGAGCAGTACTTC
-	TRBD1	TRBV4-3	TRBJ2-1	CASSPIQGDEQFF	TGCGCCAGCAGCCCTATCCAGGGGGATGAGCAGTTCTTC
-	-	TRBV19	TRBJ1-1	CASSNPGGRNTEAFF	TGTGCCAGTAGTAACCCCGGGGGGAGGAACACTGAAGCTTTCTTT
-	-	TRBV10-3	TRBJ1-5	CAISAQGQNQPQHF	TGTGCCATCAGTGCACAGGGCCAAAATCAGCCCCAGCATTTT
few	-	TRBV5-1	TRBJ2-7	CASSLGRTADEQYF	TGCGCCAGCAGCTTGGGACGGACAGCGGACGAGCAGTACTTC
once	-	TRBV10-1	TRBJ1-2	CASSETGMNYGYTF	TGCGCCAGCAGTGAGACAGGGATGAACTATGGCTACACCTTC
once	-	TRBV2	TRBJ2-7	CASSDQLALDEQYF	TGTGCCAGCAGTGATCAACTAGCTCTCGACGAGCAGTACTTC
-	TRBD1	TRBV9	TRBJ1-3	CASSAPGGYGNTIYF	TGTGCCAGCAGCGCCCCAGGGGGGTATGGAAACACCATATATTTT
-	-	TRBV5-1	TRBJ2-5	CASSPTAFQETQYF	TGCGCCAGCAGCCCAACAGCCTTCCAAGAGACCCAGTACTTC
-	-	TRBV7-9	TRBJ2-5	CASSLLGGIETQYF	TGTGCCAGCAGCTTACTCGGGGGTATAGAGACCCAGTACTTC
-	TRBD1	TRBV18	TRBJ2-2	CASSLGGRDTGELFF	TGTGCCAGCTCACTAGGGGGCAGAGACACCGGGGAGCTGTTTTTT
once	-	TRBV6-5	TRBJ1-1	CASTPPGYTEAFF	TGTGCCAGCACCCCCCCAGGGTACACTGAAGCTTTCTTT
-	-	TRBV7-8	TRBJ2-5	CASSPGQMTQYF	TGTGCCAGCAGCCCAGGACAGATGACCCAGTACTTC
-	-	TRBV15	TRBJ1-2	CATSRGTGYGYTF	TGTGCCACCAGCAGAGGAACAGGGTATGGCTACACCTTC
-	-	TRBV7-9	TRBJ1-2	CASSVQGLYGYTF	TGTGCCAGCAGCGTACAGGGCCTCTATGGCTACACCTTC
-	TRBD1	TRBV18	TRBJ1-2	CASSPGQVSNYGYTF	TGTGCCAGCTCACCGGGACAGGTTTCTAACTATGGCTACACCTTC
-	-	TRBV5-1	TRBJ1-4	CASRARGGTNEKLFF	TGCGCCAGCAGGGCGCGGGGAGGAACTAATGAAAAACTGTTTTTT
-	-	TRBV9	TRBJ1-2	CASSVGQGNYGYTF	TGTGCCAGCAGCGTAGGGCAGGGAAACTATGGCTACACCTTC
-	TRBD2	TRBV7-2	TRBJ2-7	CASSASGQAYEQYF	TGTGCCAGCAGCGCTAGCGGGCAGGCCTACGAGCAGTACTTC
-	TRBD2	TRBV2	TRBJ2-4	CASSVLAGVNIQYF	TGTGCCAGCAGTGTATTAGCGGGGGTAAACATTCAGTACTTC
-	-	TRBV18	TRBJ1-2	CASSRYEGALEGYTF	TGTGCCAGCTCACGTTATGAGGGCGCCCTCGAAGGCTACACCTTC
once	-	TRBV14	TRBJ2-2	CASSQFPGSSTGELFF	TGTGCCAGCAGCCAATTTCCCGGGAGTAGCACCGGGGAGCTGTTTTTT
-	-	TRBV14	TRBJ1-2	CASSRNLYGYTF	TGTGCCAGCAGCCGTAATCTTTATGGCTACACCTTC